The 25 T cell receptor beta chains below come from one sample, sequenced in a study of blood T cell repertoires in COVID-19. Assay: immunoSEQ multiplex PCR; the TCRdb copy retains only in-frame clones and omits some. The table records fewer than 250,000 clones, around nine tenths of them present only once. Sequenced sample: peripheral blood. These receptor sequences come from a man under 40 with COVID-19, enrolled during active disease.

V is TRBV11-2 and J is TRBJ2-3, with D perhaps TRBD2 (6 bases). CDR3 length equals 13 residues. Germline CDR1 and CDR2: SGHAT and FQNNGV. Trimming removed 1 base at V and 4 bases at J, with 6 bases between. This chain's CDR3 is CASSLGGADTQYF. CDR3 sequence (DNA): TGTGCCAGCAGCTTAGGGGGGGCAGATACGCAGTATTTT.

The rearrangement links TRBV3-1 (or the pseudogene TRBV3-2) to TRBJ1-3; 8 nucleotides match TRBD1. The V gene's germline CDR1 is LGHDT and CDR2 YNNKEL (reference sequence). The CDR3 extends over 17 amino acids. J lost 0 bases, V lost 5 bases, and 9 bases had no gene match. The CDR3, as DNA: TGTGCCAGCAGCTCAAGTGGGGACAGGCCCTCTGGAAACACCATATATTTT. This encodes CASSSSGDRPSGNTIYF.

The chain employs TRBV11-3 and TRBJ2-3; TRBD2 matches 7 bases. Trimming cost V 3 bases and J 4 bases; bases outside gene matches: 1. The CDR3 length is 13 residues. Germline lookup yields CDR1 SGHNT and CDR2 YENEEA. As DNA, the CDR3 is TGTGCCAGCAGCTTTGCGGGGGCAGATACGCAGTATTTT. Translating gives CASSFAGADTQYF.

The rearrangement links TRBV3-1 (or the pseudogene TRBV3-2) to TRBJ2-7; 7 bases map to TRBD2. V lost 0 bases and J lost 3; bases outside the gene matches: 2. CDR3 length: 14 residues. Germline loops: CDR1 LGHDT, CDR2 YNNKEL (reference sequence). The CDR3, as DNA: TGTGCCAGCAGCCAAGAAAGCGGGAACTACGAGCAGTACTTC. This sequence encodes CASSQESGNYEQYF.

This clone was found once. The rearrangement links TRBV12-3 or TRBV12-4 to TRBJ1-6; TRBD1 might be the D (6 bases). Trimming cost V 7 bases and J 9 bases, with 13 bases left between them. The CDR3 length is 13 residues. The CDR3 sequence is CASTTGMGSPLHF. The CDR3, as DNA: TGTGCCAGCACCACAGGGATGGGTTCACCCCTCCACTTT.

V is TRBV18 and J is TRBJ1-4, with D possibly matching TRBD1 (5 bases). CDR1 is KGHSH, CDR2 LQKENI, per germline. The CDR3 sequence is 15 residues long. The ends were cut back, 3 bases at V and 5 bases at J, with 13 bases in the middle. The DNA for the CDR3 is TGTGCCAGCTCACCCGGGGGAGGATTGAATGAAAAACTGTTTTTT. Protein product: CASSPGGGLNEKLFF.

V gene TRBV19 combines with J gene TRBJ1-4, with D possibly matching TRBD1 (5 bases). The CDR3 consists of 15 residues. Trimming pared 0 bases from V and 17 bases from J, leaving 22 bases between. Germline V lookup: CDR1 LNHDA, CDR2 SQIVND (reference sequence). In DNA form, the CDR3 reads TGTGCCAGTAGTATAGAAGGAGGGACGGACACCGGCTTATTTTTT. This translates into CASSIEGGTDTGLFF.

The chain uses TRBV5-1 and TRBJ1-1; 7 nucleotides align to TRBD1. From germline, CDR1 is SGHRS and CDR2 YFSETQ. V shed 0 bases and J 1 base; nucleotides not matched to a gene: 3. CDR3 length: 15 residues. The DNA for the CDR3 is TGCGCCAGCAGCTTGGAAGGGGGCTGGAACACTGAAGCTTTCTTT. Encoded protein: CASSLEGGWNTEAFF.

The V and J genes are TRBV3-1 (or the pseudogene TRBV3-2) and TRBJ1-5, with D unresolved. The germline gives CDR1 LGHDT, CDR2 YNNKEL (reference sequence). Deletions cut 0 bases from V and 7 bases from J, with 10 bases between. The CDR3 is 14 residues long. The CDR3 sequence is CASSQDRSRQPQHF. CDR3 DNA: TGTGCCAGCAGCCAAGACAGGTCGCGACAGCCCCAGCATTTT.

The rearrangement uses TRBV27 and TRBJ1-1; D is possibly TRBD1 (5 bases). The CDR3 length is 14 residues. With 0 bases removed from V and 3 bases from J, the gap between germline ends came to 8 bases. Per the germline V gene, CDR1 is MNHEY and CDR2 is SMNVEV (reference sequence). Written as DNA, the CDR3 is TGTGCCAGCAGTTTATCTGGCAGGGACACTGAAGCTTTCTTT. It translates to CASSLSGRDTEAFF.

The rearrangement uses TRBV19 and TRBJ1-1; the match to TRBD1 covers 8 bases. Germline V CDR1 and CDR2: LNHDA, SQIVND (reference sequence). V was pared by 7 bases and J by 11 bases, with 18 bases of the junction left unmatched. The CDR3 has 15 amino acids. The CDR3 protein is CASISRQGPSEIAFF. In nucleotides, the CDR3 is TGTGCCAGTATTAGTCGACAGGGGCCTTCCGAAATCGCTTTCTTT.

This rearrangement joins TRBV10-3 to TRBJ1-1; D unclear. V shed 3 bases and J shed 0 bases, with 8 bases lying between them. This CDR3 spans 14 amino acids. In germline, CDR1 is ENHRY, CDR2 SYGVKD. The chain's CDR3 is CAISDTEMNTEAFF. The DNA of the CDR3 is TGTGCCATCAGTGATACGGAGATGAACACTGAAGCTTTCTTT.

The chain carries TRBV30 and TRBJ1-2; 7 positions match TRBD1. The CDR3 loop spans 12 amino acids. Trimming removed 4 bases from V and 7 bases from J; junction bases left unmatched: 6. CDR1 GTSNPN and CDR2 SVGIG come from the germline V gene (reference sequence). The CDR3 DNA reads TGTGCCTGGAAGCAGGGGGAGAGTGGCTACACCTTC. Its translation: CAWKQGESGYTF.

The chain employs TRBV6-6 and TRBJ2-1; D unresolved. The germline gives CDR1 MNHNY, CDR2 SVGAGI (reference sequence). This CDR3 is built from 14 residues. Deletions cut 2 bases from V and 1 base from J, with 6 bases between. CDR3 loop: CASSYPLSYNEQFF. CDR3 DNA: TGTGCCAGCAGTTACCCTCTATCCTACAATGAGCAGTTCTTC.

V usage is TRBV27 and J usage is TRBJ2-7; perhaps TRBD2 as D (6 bases). Germline V gene data show CDR1 as MNHEY and CDR2 as SMNVEV (reference sequence). This CDR3 is built from 15 residues. V shed 0 bases and J shed 3 bases, with 12 bases lying between them. The CDR3 loop reads CASSLSGGGLYEQYF. Here the CDR3 DNA reads TGTGCCAGCAGTTTATCTGGCGGAGGGCTCTACGAGCAGTACTTC.

The rearrangement links TRBV5-1 to TRBJ1-2, with TRBD1 matching over 8 bases. With 7 bases clipped from V and 7 bases from J, the junction kept 12 bases outside the gene matches. Germline V gene sequence: CDR1 SGHRS, CDR2 YFSETQ. This CDR3 spans 14 amino acids. CDR3 residues: CASAQGQDGVGYTF. The CDR3 coding sequence is TGCGCCAGCGCTCAGGGACAGGATGGGGTTGGCTACACCTTC.

About this clone itself: Distinct nucleotide sequences in the sample also encode this CDR3. The V gene is TRBV3-1 (or the pseudogene TRBV3-2), the J gene TRBJ1-1; D might be TRBD1 (5 bases). This CDR3 is 14 amino acids long. Trimming stripped 1 base from V and 1 base from J, with 7 bases between. Per germline, CDR1 LGHDT and CDR2 YNNKEL (reference sequence). The CDR3 is CASSQGRGNTEAFF. Written as DNA, the CDR3 is TGTGCCAGCAGCCAAGGGAGGGGGAACACTGAAGCTTTCTTT.

The chain recombines TRBV11-2 with TRBJ1-3; D unclear. Germline V CDR1 and CDR2: SGHAT, FQNNGV. CDR3 length: 14 residues. Trimming took 2 bases from V and 2 from J, leaving 7 bases between them. In nucleotides, the CDR3 is TGTGCCAGCAGCTTATCGGAGGCTGGAAACACCATATATTTT. The encoded protein is CASSLSEAGNTIYF.

The CDR3 protein is CASSRDREFYGYTF. The CDR3 DNA sequence: TGTGCCAGCAGCCGGGACAGAGAATTCTATGGCTACACCTTC. The chain recombines TRBV2 with TRBJ1-2; 7 nucleotides line up with TRBD1. This CDR3 has 14 amino acids. Per the germline V gene, CDR1 is SNHLY and CDR2 is FYNNEI. J gave up 4 bases and V 6 bases, and 8 bases lay outside the gene matches.

This chain joins TRBV9 and TRBJ2-1; D might be TRBD1 (5 bases). Germline V gene lookup returns CDR1 SGDLS and CDR2 YYNGEE. The CDR3 sequence is 15 residues long. Deletions cut 2 bases from V and 0 bases from J, with 9 bases between. CDR3 bases: TGTGCCAGCAGCGTCTCCAGGGTCTCCTACAATGAGCAGTTCTTC. This translates into CASSVSRVSYNEQFF.

Only one count was recorded for this clone. The CDR3: CATSDGQGGRSGANVLTF. The CDR3 DNA reads TGTGCCACCAGTGATGGACAGGGAGGGCGGTCTGGGGCCAACGTCCTGACTTTC. This chain joins TRBV24-1 and TRBJ2-6, with a tentative D call TRBD1 (8 bases). Germline V gives CDR1 KGHDR, CDR2 SFDVKD. Trimming removed 3 bases at V and 1 base at J, with 15 bases between. CDR3 length equals 18 residues.

The chain couples TRBV5-4 to TRBJ1-5, with D possibly matching TRBD1 (6 bases). Looked up from germline, CDR1 is SGHNT and CDR2 is YYREEE (reference sequence). Deletions cut 4 bases from V and 4 bases from J, with 15 bases between. The CDR3 spans 15 residues. DNA of the CDR3: TGTGCCAGCAGCATGCAGGGGTTGAAGAATCAGCCCCAGCATTTT. Amino acid sequence: CASSMQGLKNQPQHF. Combining the CDR3 with reference TRBV5-4 and TRBJ1-5 gives the whole variable domain ETGVTQSPTHLIKTRGQQVTLRCSSQSGHNTVSWYQQALGQGPQFIFQYYREEENGRGNFPPRFSGLQFPNYSSELNVNALELDDSALYLCASSMQGLKNQPQHFGDGTRLSIL.

This rearrangement joins TRBV5-1 to TRBJ2-7; TRBD1 is a possible D gene (5 bases). Germline CDR1 and CDR2: SGHRS and YFSETQ. The CDR3 length is 13 residues. V was pared by 2 bases and J by 2 bases, with 8 bases between. CDR3 bases: TGCGCCAGCAGCTTCGACAGAACCTACGAGCAGTACTTC. It codes for CASSFDRTYEQYF.

This clone was recorded a few times. V gene TRBV25-1 combines with J gene TRBJ1-4; TRBD1 might be the D (6 bases). The CDR3 sequence is 15 residues long. Trimming cost V 1 base and J 7 bases, with 13 bases left between them. CDR1 and CDR2 (germline): MGHDK, SYGVNS. In nucleotides, the CDR3 is TGTGCCAGCAGTGAATCAGGCAGGGGAGCTGAAAAACTGTTTTTT. Translation gives CASSESGRGAEKLFF.

J is TRBJ2-4 and V is TRBV4-2; D may be TRBD2 (6 bases). Looked up from germline, CDR1 is LGHNA and CDR2 is YNFKEQ. Trimming pared 0 bases from V and 1 base from J, leaving 10 bases between. This CDR3 contains 16 residues. The CDR3 sequence is CASSQEWGVAKNIQYF. The DNA for the CDR3 is TGTGCCAGCAGCCAAGAATGGGGGGTCGCCAAAAACATTCAGTACTTC.